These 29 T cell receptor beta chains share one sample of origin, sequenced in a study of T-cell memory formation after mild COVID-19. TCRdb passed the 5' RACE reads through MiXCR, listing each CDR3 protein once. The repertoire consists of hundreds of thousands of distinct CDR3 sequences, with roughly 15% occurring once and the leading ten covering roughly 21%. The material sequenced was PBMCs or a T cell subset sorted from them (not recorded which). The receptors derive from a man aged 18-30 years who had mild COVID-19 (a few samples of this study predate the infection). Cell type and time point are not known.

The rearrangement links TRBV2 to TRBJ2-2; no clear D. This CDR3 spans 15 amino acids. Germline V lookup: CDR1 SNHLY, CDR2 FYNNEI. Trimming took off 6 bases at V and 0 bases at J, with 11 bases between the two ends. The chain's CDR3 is CASRLEFANTGELFF. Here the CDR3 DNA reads TGTGCCAGCAGGCTGGAGTTCGCGAACACCGGGGAGCTGTTTTTT.

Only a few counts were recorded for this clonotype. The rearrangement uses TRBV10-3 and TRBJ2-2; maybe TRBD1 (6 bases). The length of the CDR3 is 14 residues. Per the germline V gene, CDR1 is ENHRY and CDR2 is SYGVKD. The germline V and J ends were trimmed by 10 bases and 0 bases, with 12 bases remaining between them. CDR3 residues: CASLTGSNTGELFF. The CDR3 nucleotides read TGTGCCAGTCTCACAGGGTCGAACACCGGGGAGCTGTTTTTT.

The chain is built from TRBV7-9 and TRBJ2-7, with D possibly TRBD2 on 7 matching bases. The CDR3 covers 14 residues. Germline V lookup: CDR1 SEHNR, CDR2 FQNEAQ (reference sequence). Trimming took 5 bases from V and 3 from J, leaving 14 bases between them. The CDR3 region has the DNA TGTGCCAGCAGCCTTCGGGGGGCCTTCTACGAGCAGTACTTC. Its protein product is CASSLRGAFYEQYF.

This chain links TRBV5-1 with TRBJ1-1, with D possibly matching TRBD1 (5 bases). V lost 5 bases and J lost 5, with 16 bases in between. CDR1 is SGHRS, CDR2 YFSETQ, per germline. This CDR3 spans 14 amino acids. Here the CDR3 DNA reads TGCGCCAGCAGTCCGTGGGGCCCGAGGACTGAAGCTTTCTTT. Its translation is CASSPWGPRTEAFF.

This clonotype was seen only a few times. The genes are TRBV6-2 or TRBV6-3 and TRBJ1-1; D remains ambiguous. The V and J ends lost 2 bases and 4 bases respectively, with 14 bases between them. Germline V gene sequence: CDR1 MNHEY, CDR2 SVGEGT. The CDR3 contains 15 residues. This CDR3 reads CASSYSMGSGTEAFF. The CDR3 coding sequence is TGTGCCAGCAGTTACAGTATGGGGAGTGGCACTGAAGCTTTCTTT.

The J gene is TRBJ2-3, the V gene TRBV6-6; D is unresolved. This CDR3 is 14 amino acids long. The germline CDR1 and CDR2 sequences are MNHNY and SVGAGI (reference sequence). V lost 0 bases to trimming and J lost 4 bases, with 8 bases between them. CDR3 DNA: TGTGCCAGCAGTTACTCGAGACCCTCAGATACGCAGTATTTT. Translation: CASSYSRPSDTQYF.

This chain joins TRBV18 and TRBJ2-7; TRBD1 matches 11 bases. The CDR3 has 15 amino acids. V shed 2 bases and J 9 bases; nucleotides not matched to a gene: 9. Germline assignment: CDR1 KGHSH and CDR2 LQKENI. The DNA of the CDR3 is TGTGCCAGCTCACCAAGGAGCGCGGGACAGGGGGTGCAGTACGTC. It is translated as CASSPRSAGQGVQYV.

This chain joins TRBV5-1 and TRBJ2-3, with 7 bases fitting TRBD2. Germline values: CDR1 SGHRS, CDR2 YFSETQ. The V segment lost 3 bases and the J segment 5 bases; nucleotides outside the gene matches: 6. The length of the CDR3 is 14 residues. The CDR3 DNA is TGCGCCAGCAGCTCGACGGGCGGGGGAGATACGCAGTATTTT. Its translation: CASSSTGGGDTQYF.

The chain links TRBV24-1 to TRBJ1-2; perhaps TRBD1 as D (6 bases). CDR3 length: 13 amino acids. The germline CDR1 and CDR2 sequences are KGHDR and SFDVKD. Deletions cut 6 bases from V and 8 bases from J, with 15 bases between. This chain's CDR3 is CATSKTGSAGYTF. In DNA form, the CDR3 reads TGTGCCACCAGTAAAACAGGGTCTGCGGGCTACACCTTC.

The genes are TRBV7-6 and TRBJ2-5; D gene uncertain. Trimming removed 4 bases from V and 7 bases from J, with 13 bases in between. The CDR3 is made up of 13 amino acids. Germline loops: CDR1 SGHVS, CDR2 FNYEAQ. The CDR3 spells CASSSTYYRTQYF. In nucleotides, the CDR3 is TGTGCCAGCAGCTCGACTTATTACCGGACCCAGTACTTC. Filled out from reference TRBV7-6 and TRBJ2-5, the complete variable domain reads GAGVSQSPRYKVTKRGQDVALRCDPISGHVSLYWYRQALGQGPEFLTYFNYEAQQDKSGLPNDRFSAERPEGSISTLTIQRTEQRDSAMYRCASSSTYYRTQYFGPGTRLLVL.

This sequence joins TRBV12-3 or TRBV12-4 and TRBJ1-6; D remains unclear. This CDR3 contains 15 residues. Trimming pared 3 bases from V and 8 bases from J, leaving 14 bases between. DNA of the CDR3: TGTGCCAGCAGTTTTTCTCCCGCCCCCGATTCACCCCTCCACTTT. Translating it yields CASSFSPAPDSPLHF.

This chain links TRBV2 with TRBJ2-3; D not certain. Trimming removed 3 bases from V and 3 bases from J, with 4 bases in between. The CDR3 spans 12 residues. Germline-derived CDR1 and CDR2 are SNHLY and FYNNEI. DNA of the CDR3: TGTGCCAGCAGTGATGATACAGATACGCAGTATTTT. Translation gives CASSDDTDTQYF.

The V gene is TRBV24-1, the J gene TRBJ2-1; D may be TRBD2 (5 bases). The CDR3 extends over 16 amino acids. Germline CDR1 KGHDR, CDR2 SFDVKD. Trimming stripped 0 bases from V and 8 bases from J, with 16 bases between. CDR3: CATSDLEGLAVHEQFF. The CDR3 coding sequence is TGTGCCACCAGTGATTTGGAGGGCTTGGCGGTCCATGAGCAGTTCTTC.

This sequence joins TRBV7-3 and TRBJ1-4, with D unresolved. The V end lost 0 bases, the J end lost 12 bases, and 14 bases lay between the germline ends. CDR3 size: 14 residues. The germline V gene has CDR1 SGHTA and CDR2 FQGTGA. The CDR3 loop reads CASSLTSGGSELFF. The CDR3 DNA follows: TGTGCCAGCAGCTTAACTTCGGGAGGGAGTGAACTGTTTTTT.

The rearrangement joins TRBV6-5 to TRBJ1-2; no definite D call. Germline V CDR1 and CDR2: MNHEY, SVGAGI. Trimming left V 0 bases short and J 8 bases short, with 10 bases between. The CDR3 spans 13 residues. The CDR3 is CASSYSNLDGYTF. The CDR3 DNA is TGTGCCAGCAGTTACTCGAACCTCGACGGCTACACCTTC.

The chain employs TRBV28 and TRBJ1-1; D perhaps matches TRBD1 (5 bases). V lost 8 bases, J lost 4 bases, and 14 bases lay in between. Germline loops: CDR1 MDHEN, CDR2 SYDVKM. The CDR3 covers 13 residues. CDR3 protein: CASSRDRSTEAFF. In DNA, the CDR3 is TGTGCCAGCTCTAGGGACCGAAGCACTGAAGCTTTCTTT. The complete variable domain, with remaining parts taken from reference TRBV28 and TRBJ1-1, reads DVKVTQSSRYLVKRTGEKVFLECVQDMDHENMFWYRQDPGLGLRLIYFSYDVKMKEKGDIPEGYSVSREKKERFSLILESASTNQTSMYLCASSRDRSTEAFFGQGTRLTVV.

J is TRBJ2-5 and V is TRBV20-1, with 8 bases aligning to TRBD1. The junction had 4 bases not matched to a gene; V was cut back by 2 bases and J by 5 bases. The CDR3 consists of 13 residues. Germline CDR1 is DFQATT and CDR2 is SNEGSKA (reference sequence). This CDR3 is CSARQTGVETQYF. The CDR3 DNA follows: TGCAGTGCTAGACAGACAGGGGTGGAGACCCAGTACTTC.

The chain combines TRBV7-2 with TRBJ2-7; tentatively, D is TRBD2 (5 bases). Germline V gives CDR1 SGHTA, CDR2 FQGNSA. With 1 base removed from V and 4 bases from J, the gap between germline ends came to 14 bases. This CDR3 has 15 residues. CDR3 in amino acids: CASSLGGASTYEQYF. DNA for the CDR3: TGTGCCAGCAGCTTAGGGGGAGCATCTACATACGAGCAGTACTTC.

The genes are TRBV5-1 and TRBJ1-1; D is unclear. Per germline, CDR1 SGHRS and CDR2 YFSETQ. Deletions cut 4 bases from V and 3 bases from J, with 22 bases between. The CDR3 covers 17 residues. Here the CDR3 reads CASSPPGRYAEDTEAFF. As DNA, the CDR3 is TGCGCCAGCAGCCCCCCCGGGCGTTACGCCGAGGACACTGAAGCTTTCTTT.

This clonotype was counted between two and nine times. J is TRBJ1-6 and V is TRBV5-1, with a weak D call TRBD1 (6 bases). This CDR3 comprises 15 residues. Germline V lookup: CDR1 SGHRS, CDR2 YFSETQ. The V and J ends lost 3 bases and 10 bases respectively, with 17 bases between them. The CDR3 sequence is CASSSTTGSGSPLHF. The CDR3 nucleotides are TGCGCCAGCAGCTCCACTACAGGGTCCGGATCACCCCTCCACTTT. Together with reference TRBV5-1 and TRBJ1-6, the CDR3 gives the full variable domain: KAGVTQTPRYLIKTRGQQVTLSCSPISGHRSVSWYQQTPGQGLQFLFEYFSETQRNKGNFPGRFSGRQFSNSRSEMNVSTLELGDSALYLCASSSTTGSGSPLHFGNGTRLTVT.

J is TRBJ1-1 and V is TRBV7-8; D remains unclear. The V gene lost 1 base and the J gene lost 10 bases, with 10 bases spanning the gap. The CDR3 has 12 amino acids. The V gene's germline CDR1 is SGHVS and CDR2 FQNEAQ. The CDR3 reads CASSLEGYSAFF. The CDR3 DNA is TGTGCCAGCAGCTTAGAAGGGTATTCAGCTTTCTTT.

This CDR3 is CASSSKWDSRIEAFF. CDR3 DNA sequence: TGCGCCAGCAGCTCGAAGTGGGACAGCCGGATTGAAGCTTTCTTT. J is TRBJ1-1 and V is TRBV4-1, with 7 bases fitting TRBD1. Losses at the gene ends were 5 bases for V and 7 bases for J; bases not matched to a gene: 13. Germline-derived CDR1 and CDR2 are MGHRA and YSYEKL. This CDR3 region has 15 residues.

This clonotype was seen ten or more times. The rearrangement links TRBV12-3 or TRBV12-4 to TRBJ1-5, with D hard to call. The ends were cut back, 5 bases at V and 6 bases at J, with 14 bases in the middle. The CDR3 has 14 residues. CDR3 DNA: TGTGCCAGCAGTCCCGTTGTATTAGGTCAGCCCCAGCATTTT. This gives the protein CASSPVVLGQPQHF.

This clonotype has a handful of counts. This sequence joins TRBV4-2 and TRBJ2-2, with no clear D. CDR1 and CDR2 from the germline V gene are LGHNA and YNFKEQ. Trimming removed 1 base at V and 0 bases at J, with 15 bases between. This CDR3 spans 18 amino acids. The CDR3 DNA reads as TGTGCCAGCAGCCAAGTCCTCCTCCTGCGGACGAACACCGGGGAGCTGTTTTTT. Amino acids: CASSQVLLLRTNTGELFF.

The CDR3 bases are TGCAGTGCTCCTACTAGCTTTCAGGAGACCCAGTACTTC. Encoded protein: CSAPTSFQETQYF. The J gene is TRBJ2-5, the V gene TRBV20-1; perhaps TRBD2 as D (6 bases). Trimming removed 5 bases from V and 5 bases from J, with 15 bases in between. Germline-derived CDR1 and CDR2 are DFQATT and SNEGSKA (reference sequence). The CDR3 is 13 residues long.

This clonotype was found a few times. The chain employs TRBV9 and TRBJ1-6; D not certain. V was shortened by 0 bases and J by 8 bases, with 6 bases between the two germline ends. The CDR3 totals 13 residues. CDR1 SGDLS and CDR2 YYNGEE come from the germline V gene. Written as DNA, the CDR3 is TGTGCCAGCAGCGTAGAGAGGGATTCACCCCTCCACTTT. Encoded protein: CASSVERDSPLHF.

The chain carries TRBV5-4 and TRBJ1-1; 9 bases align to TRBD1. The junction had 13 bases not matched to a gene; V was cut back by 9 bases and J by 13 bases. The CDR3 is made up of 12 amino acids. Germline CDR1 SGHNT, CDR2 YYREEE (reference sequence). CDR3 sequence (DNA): TGTGCCACCGCGACGGGACAGGGAGTTGGTTTCTTT. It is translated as CATATGQGVGFF.

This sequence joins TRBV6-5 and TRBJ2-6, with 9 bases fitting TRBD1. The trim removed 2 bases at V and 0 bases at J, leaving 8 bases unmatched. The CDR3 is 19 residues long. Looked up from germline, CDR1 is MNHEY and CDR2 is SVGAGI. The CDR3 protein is CASSYATGGDGSGANVLTF. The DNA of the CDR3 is TGTGCCAGCAGTTACGCGACAGGGGGGGATGGCTCTGGGGCCAACGTCCTGACTTTC.

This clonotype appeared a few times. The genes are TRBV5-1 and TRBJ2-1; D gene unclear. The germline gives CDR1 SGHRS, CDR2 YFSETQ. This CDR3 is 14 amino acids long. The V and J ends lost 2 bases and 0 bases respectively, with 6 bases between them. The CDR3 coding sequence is TGCGCCAGCAGCTTAGAGAACTCCTACAATGAGCAGTTCTTC. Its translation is CASSLENSYNEQFF.